This T cell receptor (beta chain) is from a study of identical twins. Study observations and caveats: For cord blood, abundant beta clonotypes had fewer insertions, unlike memory repertoires, which showed none.

One entry per CDR3 protein results from TCRdb running MiXCR on the 5' RACE reads. In the table there are some 300,000 distinct CDR3 sequences, roughly an eighth of which are singletons. V shed 7 bases and J shed 2 bases, with 14 bases lying between them. The CDR3 is 14 residues long. To note about this clonotype: Its specificity is not known.

This sample was also put to use in a study of yellow fever vaccine responses in identical twins.

The sequence was obtained from a young woman in good health. The rearrangement uses TRBV12-3 or TRBV12-4 and TRBJ2-5; D assignment may be TRBD1 or TRBD2 (5 bases each). Sample: CD8+ T cells sorted from blood. The CDR3 sequence is CASTRDGQQETQYF. In nucleotides, the CDR3 is TGTGCCAGCACCCGGGACGGTCAACAAGAGACCCAGTACTTC.